This T cell receptor (beta chain) was recovered during a study of cytomegalovirus exposure and HLA in healthy donors. This clone has a single count. Amplification used 60 Vbeta primers and 13 Jbeta primers. The assay was immunoSEQ multiplex PCR, and TCRdb's table has in-frame clones only and misses some. The sample carries over 85,000 clones, about 80% recorded once. This TCR came from a middle-aged man in good health and CMV-seronegative. Specimen: PBMCs.

CDR3 sequence (DNA): TGTGCCAGCAGTTCCACCCCCTACGACAGGGACGAGAATTCACCCCTCCACTTT. This sequence encodes CASSSTPYDRDENSPLHF. The genes are TRBV27 and TRBJ1-6; 7 nucleotides line up with TRBD1. The germline V gene encodes CDR1 MNHEY and CDR2 SMNVEV (reference sequence). J was trimmed by 7 bases and V by 4 bases; bases with no gene match: 16. This CDR3 contains 18 residues.